This T cell receptor beta chain came from a study of neoadjuvant anti-PD-1 for oral cavity cancer. Study overall: Non-progressing patients received a fourth nivolumab dose near day 43, then surgery on days 50-56. Study-wide points: With three patients per group, TCR findings need larger cohorts.

Only in-frame clones appear in the TCRdb table, and some are missing; sequencing was by immunoSEQ multiplex PCR. This table has tens of thousands of clones, approximately 85% appearing once. Points on this clone: Its antigen is currently unknown. Mismatch with germline at one junction end may stem from a read error.

Time point reported: after neoadjuvant nivolumab, at surgical resection. The germline V gene has CDR1 SGHRS and CDR2 YFSETQ. This CDR3 has 14 amino acids. The origin of this receptor is a person aged 40 to 85 with oral cavity squamous cell carcinoma. The genes are TRBV5-1 and TRBJ2-7; the D gene is possibly TRBD2 (5 bases). Sequenced here: PBMCs, sampled after nivolumab (anti-PD-1) treatment. This CDR3 reads CASRLSGQTTEQYF. The CDR3 nucleotides read TGCGCCAGCAGGTTGAGTGGTCAGACTACCGAGCAATACTTC.